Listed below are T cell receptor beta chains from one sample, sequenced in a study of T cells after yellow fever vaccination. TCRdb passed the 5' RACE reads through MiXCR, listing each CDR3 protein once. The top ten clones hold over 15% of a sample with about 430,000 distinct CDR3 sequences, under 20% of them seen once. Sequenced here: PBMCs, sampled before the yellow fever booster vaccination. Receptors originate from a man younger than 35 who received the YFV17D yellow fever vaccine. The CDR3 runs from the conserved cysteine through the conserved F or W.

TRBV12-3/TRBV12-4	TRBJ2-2	CASFQENTGELFF
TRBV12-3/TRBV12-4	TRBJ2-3	CASSVGQILEYF
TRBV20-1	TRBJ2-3	CSARYAGVGDTQYF
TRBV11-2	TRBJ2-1	CASSRGTGGINEQFF
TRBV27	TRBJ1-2	CASKRRAGGDGYTF
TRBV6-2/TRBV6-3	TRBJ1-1	CASSQETGNSEAFF
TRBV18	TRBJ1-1	CASSPPSSSEAFF
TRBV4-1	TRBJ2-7	CASSQDAGLAGNEQYF
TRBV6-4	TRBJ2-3	CASSARRTTSTDTQYF
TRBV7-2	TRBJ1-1	CASSLQRWGTEAFF
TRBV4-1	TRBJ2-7	CASSQDSYYEQYF
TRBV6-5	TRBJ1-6	CASSYRGGSPLHF
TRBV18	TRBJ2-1	CASSPPRMAGASNEQFF
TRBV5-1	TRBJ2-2	CASSLYGMVNTGELFF
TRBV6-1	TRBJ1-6	CASDWRFNSPLHF
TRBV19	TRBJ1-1	CATPKAFF
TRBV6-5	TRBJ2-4	CASTGRTSGGYIQYF
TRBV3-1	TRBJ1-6	CASSQDRDSWSPLHF
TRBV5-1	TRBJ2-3	CASSLGGLHSFTDTQYF
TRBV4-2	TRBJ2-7	CASSQGRSYEQYF
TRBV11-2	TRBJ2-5	CASSIGLAQETQYF
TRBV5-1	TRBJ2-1	CASSSGQPIYNEQFF
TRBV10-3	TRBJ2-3	CAISDSQQNTQYF
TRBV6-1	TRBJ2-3	CASSEGMGKDTQYF
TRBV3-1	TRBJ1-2	CASSQADGAYGYTF
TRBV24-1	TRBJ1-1	CATSANRGATDAEAFF
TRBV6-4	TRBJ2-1	CASSPDTPHNEQFF
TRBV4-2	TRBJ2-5	CASSRQRGGGQETQYF
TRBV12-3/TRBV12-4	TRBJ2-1	CASSQGGLEQFF
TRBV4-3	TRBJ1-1	CASSQFRDTEAFF
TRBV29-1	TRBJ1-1	CSVTIENTEAFF
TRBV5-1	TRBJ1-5	CASSPTGGGQPQHF
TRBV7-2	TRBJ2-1	CAYRTGGPEQFF
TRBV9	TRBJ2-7	CASSVGQSSSYEQYF
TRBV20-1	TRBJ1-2	CSARDYSGDLYGYTF
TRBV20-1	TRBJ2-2	CSAKRSGGADGELFF
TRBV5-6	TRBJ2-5	CASSLVSDPQYF
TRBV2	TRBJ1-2	CATDREGYGYTF
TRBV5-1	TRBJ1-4	CASSHTRAPDEKLFF
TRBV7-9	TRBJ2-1	CASSYARDGNEQFF
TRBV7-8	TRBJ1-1	CASSNRNREAFF
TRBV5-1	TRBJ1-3	CASSQGGGGFGNTIYF
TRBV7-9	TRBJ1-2	CASSPWDYGYTF
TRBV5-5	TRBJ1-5	CASSLGQGRYSNQPQHF
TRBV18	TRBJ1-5	CASSPEGYQPQHF
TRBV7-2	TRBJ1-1	CASTFQGLTEAFF
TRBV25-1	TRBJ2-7	CACGQGYEQYF
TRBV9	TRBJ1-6	CASSVQEMNSPLHF
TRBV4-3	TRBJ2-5	CASSQEAGPDLVIQYF
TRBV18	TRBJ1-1	CASSDQANTEAFF
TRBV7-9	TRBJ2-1	CASSSPRGAYNEQFF
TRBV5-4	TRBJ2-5	CASNRQGQESQYF
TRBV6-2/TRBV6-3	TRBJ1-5	CASSYFDFLQQPQHF
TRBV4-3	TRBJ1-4	CASSQGSGRDGSLSF
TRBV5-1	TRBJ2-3	CASTTTGPKGTDTQYF